This entry lists 25 T cell receptor beta chains sequenced from one sample in a study of cytomegalovirus exposure and HLA in healthy donors. 60 Vbeta and 13 Jbeta primers were used in PCR. The repertoire was sequenced with immunoSEQ multiplex PCR; TCRdb's copy has only in-frame clones and lacks some. The table lists more than 95,000 clones, approximately 84% of them singletons. Sequences were obtained from PBMCs. The receptor source for this set is a male donor in good health and CMV-seronegative.

V and J are TRBV5-4 and TRBJ2-2; TRBD2 matches at 9 bases. The length of the CDR3 is 16 residues. Losses at the gene ends were 0 bases for V and 5 bases for J; bases not matched to a gene: 5. Germline CDR1 is SGHNT and CDR2 is YYREEE (reference sequence). The CDR3 sequence is CASSLGLAGQTGELFF. The CDR3 region has the DNA TGTGCCAGCAGCTTGGGTCTAGCGGGACAGACCGGGGAGCTGTTTTTT.

This clone was seen once. The chain combines TRBV9 with TRBJ2-1; a possible D gene is TRBD2 (6 bases). Trimming shortened V by 0 bases and J by 5 bases, and 15 bases separated the two germline ends. CDR1 SGDLS and CDR2 YYNGEE come from the germline V gene. CDR3 length equals 16 residues. This CDR3 reads CASSVVGGALDNEQFF. The DNA for the CDR3 is TGTGCCAGCAGCGTAGTAGGCGGGGCCCTGGACAATGAGCAGTTCTTC.

This clone was seen a handful of times. The V call is TRBV4-3, the J call TRBJ1-1, with a possible D match to TRBD1 (6 bases). Trimming took off 0 bases at V and 7 bases at J, with 15 bases between the two ends. Per the germline V gene, CDR1 is LGHNA and CDR2 is YSLEER. This CDR3 is 15 amino acids long. CDR3 amino acids: CASSQEEQGVNEAFF. CDR3 DNA: TGCGCCAGCAGCCAAGAGGAACAGGGCGTTAATGAAGCTTTCTTT.

This rearrangement joins TRBV6-5 to TRBJ2-1; TRBD2 might be the D (7 bases). Between the trimmed V and J ends, which lost 6 bases and 7 bases, there was a span of 19 bases. This CDR3 is built from 15 residues. Germline loops: CDR1 MNHEY, CDR2 SVGAGI. CDR3 sequence (DNA): TGTGCCAGCAGCTCCCGGGGGGCTGGGGGGAATGAGCAGTTCTTC. Protein product: CASSSRGAGGNEQFF.

This chain links TRBV10-2 with TRBJ1-1, with D unresolved. Looked up from germline, CDR1 is WSHSY and CDR2 is SAAADI. V lost 10 bases to trimming and J lost 3 bases, with 18 bases between them. The CDR3 contains 14 residues. This CDR3 is CATLTEGGDTEAFF. CDR3 in DNA: TGCGCCACCCTGACTGAGGGTGGGGACACTGAAGCTTTCTTT.

The genes are TRBV29-1 and TRBJ1-2; TRBD1 agrees at 7 bases. This CDR3 contains 14 residues. After removal of 6 bases from V and 1 base from J, the junction contained 8 bases not matched to a gene. Germline CDR1 and CDR2: SQVTM and ANQGSEA. CDR3 sequence reads: CSVARDSYNYGYTF. In nucleotides, the CDR3 is TGCAGCGTGGCTAGGGACAGCTATAACTATGGCTACACCTTC. Drawing the rest from reference TRBV29-1 and TRBJ1-2, the complete variable domain is SAVISQKPSRDICQRGTSLTIQCQVDSQVTMMFWYRQQPGQSLTLIATANQGSEATYESGFVIDKFPISRPNLTFSTLTVSNMSPEDSSIYLCSVARDSYNYGYTFGSGTRLTVV.

The chain uses TRBV13 and TRBJ2-7, with 13 bases lining up with TRBD2. The CDR3 covers 16 residues. J lost 5 bases, V lost 5 bases, and 9 bases had no gene match. The germline V gene encodes CDR1 PRHDT and CDR2 FYEKMQ (reference sequence). This chain's CDR3 is CASSNRLAGGDDEQYF. CDR3 DNA: TGTGCCAGCAGCAACCGACTAGCGGGAGGAGATGACGAGCAGTACTTC.

This sequence joins TRBV7-2 and TRBJ2-1; the match to TRBD2 covers 13 bases. The CDR3 contains 18 residues. With V trimmed by 2 bases and J by 6 bases, 10 bases remained unmatched. The germline CDR1 and CDR2 sequences are SGHTA and FQGNSA. CDR3 protein: CASSLRWTSGSNFNEQFF. The DNA of the CDR3 is TGTGCCAGCAGCTTAAGATGGACTAGCGGGAGTAATTTCAATGAGCAGTTCTTC.

This clone was seen more than once but under ten times. This rearrangement joins TRBV6-1 to TRBJ2-1; 8 bases match TRBD2. Germline CDR1 and CDR2: MNHNS and SASEGT. The V segment lost 5 bases and the J segment 7 bases; nucleotides outside the gene matches: 7. This CDR3 spans 14 amino acids. CDR3 in DNA: TGTGCCAGCAGTTATCCGCGGGAGGTGAATGAGCAGTTCTTC. It specifies CASSYPREVNEQFF.

The chain employs TRBV7-6 and TRBJ2-3, with D unclear. The germline V and J ends were trimmed by 5 bases and 3 bases, with 6 bases remaining between them. CDR3 length: 12 residues. Germline V gives CDR1 SGHVS, CDR2 FNYEAQ. In DNA, the CDR3 is TGTGCCAGCAGCACTCGGACAGATACGCAGTATTTT. Amino acids: CASSTRTDTQYF.

The V gene is TRBV2, the J gene TRBJ2-6; D gene unclear. V was pared by 4 bases and J by 2 bases, with 9 bases between. Germline V gene sequence: CDR1 SNHLY, CDR2 FYNNEI. The CDR3 is 15 residues long. CDR3 DNA sequence: TGTGCCAGCAGTGCCCTCGGAGCTGGGGCCAACGTCCTGACTTTC. Translating gives CASSALGAGANVLTF.

This clone was counted only a few times. The gene calls are TRBV28 and TRBJ2-7; D remains unclear. Deletions cut 3 bases from V and 3 bases from J, with 9 bases between. This CDR3 region has 13 residues. Germline loops: CDR1 MDHEN, CDR2 SYDVKM. CDR3 region: CASSFPLLYEQYF. CDR3 nucleotide sequence: TGTGCCAGCAGTTTTCCACTACTCTACGAGCAGTACTTC.

V and J are TRBV7-8 and TRBJ2-2, with 11 nucleotides matching TRBD2. Per the germline V gene, CDR1 is SGHVS and CDR2 is FQNEAQ. The CDR3 is 17 amino acids. Germline trimming cut 1 base from V and 5 bases from J; bases unmatched to any gene: 6. This chain's CDR3 is CASSLVTSGIGTGELFF. CDR3 sequence (DNA): TGTGCCAGCAGCTTAGTGACTAGCGGGATCGGTACCGGGGAGCTGTTTTTT.

The V call is TRBV9, the J call TRBJ1-6, with 7 positions matching TRBD1. CDR3 length equals 15 residues. The trim removed 2 bases at V and 8 bases at J, leaving 7 bases unmatched. Looked up from germline, CDR1 is SGDLS and CDR2 is YYNGEE. The CDR3 DNA reads TGTGCCAGCAGCGTCAACAGGGGTGCGGATTCACCCCTCCACTTT. Translating gives CASSVNRGADSPLHF.

The chain combines TRBV14 with TRBJ2-7, with 12 bases fitting TRBD2. The ends lost 4 bases at V and 0 bases at J; junction bases unmatched: 13. Germline-derived CDR1 and CDR2 are SGHDN and FVKESK. This CDR3 has 19 residues. The CDR3, as DNA: TGTGCCAGCAGCCCGTGGCCCGGGCTAGCGGGAGGGTCCTCCTACGAGCAGTACTTC. The encoded protein is CASSPWPGLAGGSSYEQYF.

V gene TRBV19 combines with J gene TRBJ2-7; 7 bases align to TRBD1. Per the germline V gene, CDR1 is LNHDA and CDR2 is SQIVND (reference sequence). Trimming cost V 5 bases and J 1 base; bases outside gene matches: 5. This CDR3 spans 14 amino acids. CDR3 sequence (DNA): TGTGCCAGTAGTCCGACACAGGGGTCCTACGAGCAGTACTTC. Protein product: CASSPTQGSYEQYF. Full variable domain (rest looked up from reference TRBV19 and TRBJ2-7): DGGITQSPKYLFRKEGQNVTLSCEQNLNHDAMYWYRQDPGQGLRLIYYSQIVNDFQKGDIAEGYSVSREKKESFPLTVTSAQKNPTAFYLCASSPTQGSYEQYFGPGTRLTVT.

The rearrangement links TRBV1 to TRBJ1-4. TRBV1 is given as a pseudogene. The CDR3 has 11 residues. The CDR3 spells CTSSQREKLFF. DNA for the CDR3: TGCACCAGCAGCCAGCGGGAAAAACTGTTTTTT.

Here the CDR3 DNA reads TGTGCCAGTAGTGCCGCTTTCGGACTAGTCGAGCAGTTCTTC. As protein: CASSAAFGLVEQFF. The chain uses TRBV19 and TRBJ2-1, with 7 nucleotides matching TRBD2. CDR3 size: 14 residues. Germline V CDR1 and CDR2: LNHDA, SQIVND (reference sequence). The V segment lost 5 bases and the J segment 10 bases; nucleotides outside the gene matches: 11.

The chain employs TRBV4-1 and TRBJ2-1; 9 bases map to TRBD2. With 2 bases clipped from V and 5 bases from J, the junction kept 16 bases outside the gene matches. The CDR3 spans 19 residues. In germline, CDR1 is MGHRA, CDR2 YSYEKL. The CDR3: CASSQRRLAERGRDNEQFF. The CDR3 bases are TGCGCCAGCAGCCAAAGAAGACTAGCGGAGAGGGGAAGGGACAATGAGCAGTTCTTC.

The chain is built from TRBV9 and TRBJ2-1; 7 nucleotides match TRBD2. Trimming took 4 bases from V and 1 from J; bases not matched to a gene: 5. This CDR3 comprises 15 residues. Germline V gene lookup returns CDR1 SGDLS and CDR2 YYNGEE. CDR3 region: CASSPLADSYNEQFF. The CDR3 coding sequence is TGTGCCAGCAGCCCTCTAGCGGATTCCTACAATGAGCAGTTCTTC.

This clone has a handful of counts. The rearrangement links TRBV11-3 to TRBJ2-1; 9 positions match TRBD2. Germline V lookup: CDR1 SGHNT, CDR2 YENEEA. J lost 6 bases, V lost 1 base, and 4 bases had no gene match. This CDR3 has 15 residues. This CDR3 reads CASSLVAGAGNEQFF. For the CDR3, the DNA is TGTGCCAGCAGCTTAGTAGCGGGAGCTGGCAATGAGCAGTTCTTC.

The J gene is TRBJ1-5, the V gene TRBV27; D is possibly TRBD1 (5 bases). Trimming removed 7 bases from V and 6 bases from J, with 13 bases in between. From germline, CDR1 is MNHEY and CDR2 SMNVEV (reference sequence). The CDR3 totals 13 residues. The DNA of the CDR3 is TGTGCCAGCACCGGACAAATCGGTCAGCCCCAGCATTTT. The encoded protein is CASTGQIGQPQHF.

About this clone: This sample also contains other DNA sequences that code for the same CDR3. The CDR3 nucleotides read TGTGCCTGGAGTGGGGGGACAGGAGCCTACGAGCAGTACTTC. Translated: CAWSGGTGAYEQYF. J is TRBJ2-7 and V is TRBV30; 8 nucleotides line up with TRBD1. Trimming removed 1 base from V and 2 bases from J; junction bases left unmatched: 4. Germline lookup yields CDR1 GTSNPN and CDR2 SVGIG (reference sequence). The CDR3 loop spans 14 amino acids.

This sequence joins TRBV6-1 and TRBJ2-5; 8 nucleotides agree with TRBD1. CDR1 and CDR2 from the germline V gene are MNHNS and SASEGT. This CDR3 is built from 14 residues. V gave up 7 bases and J gave up 4 bases; unmatched junction bases: 8. The CDR3 region has the DNA TGTGCCAGCACCGCTCGGACAGGGCTAGAGACCCAGTACTTC. Translating gives CASTARTGLETQYF.

The CDR3: CASSGTANRNQPQHF. The CDR3 nucleotides are TGTGCCAGCAGTGGGACAGCTAACCGCAATCAGCCCCAGCATTTT. This rearrangement joins TRBV6-1 to TRBJ1-5; the D gene is possibly TRBD1 (6 bases). There are 15 residues in the CDR3. Trimming took 4 bases from V and 2 from J, leaving 12 bases between them. The germline V gene encodes CDR1 MNHNS and CDR2 SASEGT.